This TCR beta chain was obtained from a study of metastatic and nonmetastatic thyroid tumors. Nobody among the patients had been given any treatment before thyroid surgery. Germline-derived CDR1 and CDR2 are SGHRS and YFSETQ. The CDR3 totals 14 residues. About this clone: The germline gene is not matched at one end of the junction; a read error may be the cause.

TCRdb re-clonotyped the PCR reads through MiXCR. The table records several thousand clones, 15% to 20% of them present only once. What was sequenced was adjacent normal tissue. This chain links TRBV5-1 with TRBJ2-5; D is tentatively TRBD1 or TRBD2 (6 bases each). The TCR originated in a female donor with papillary thyroid cancer or a benign thyroid nodule (not recorded which). Some clones in this sample may be carry-over from other donors' samples. The CDR3: CASSLVGGKETQYF. CDR3 DNA: TGTGCCAGCAGCTTGGTGGGGGGCAAAGAGACCCAGTACTTC.